The 10 T cell receptor beta chains in this list originate from one sample, sequenced in a study of T cells in narcolepsy. Method: immunoSEQ multiplex PCR; TCRdb's copy keeps in-frame clones and lacks some. The sample holds 9,500 to 14,000 clones, 85% to 95% seen once. The source material was CD45RA- memory CD4+ T cells from PBMCs. The receptors were gathered from a human donor with narcolepsy.

The V call is TRBV30, the J call TRBJ2-5, with 13 positions matching TRBD2. Trimming at V came to 1 base and at J to 4 bases, leaving 6 bases not matched to a gene. The germline V gene encodes CDR1 GTSNPN and CDR2 SVGIG (reference sequence). CDR3 size: 16 residues. The CDR3 spells CAWSAGTSGTRETQYF. In DNA, the CDR3 is TGTGCCTGGAGTGCCGGGACTAGCGGGACCCGAGAGACCCAGTACTTC.

The chain has TRBV6-1 and TRBJ1-2; D might be TRBD1 (5 bases). V lost 2 bases and J 4 bases, leaving 11 bases between the germline ends. Germline lookup yields CDR1 MNHNS and CDR2 SASEGT. This CDR3 has 14 amino acids. CDR3 DNA: TGTGCCAGCAGTGAAACGACAGCCTTCTATGGCTACACCTTC. Translation: CASSETTAFYGYTF.

This sequence joins TRBV5-1 and TRBJ2-7; 7 nucleotides align to TRBD1. This CDR3 has 15 amino acids. Trimming took 0 bases from V and 3 from J; bases not matched to a gene: 6. CDR1 is SGHRS and CDR2 is YFSETQ in the germline V gene. CDR3 sequence: CASSLDGTASYEQYF. The CDR3 nucleotides read TGCGCCAGCAGCTTGGACGGGACAGCGAGCTACGAGCAGTACTTC.

As to this clone: The germline gene is not matched at one end of the junction; a read error may be the cause. The rearrangement links TRBV4-1 to TRBJ1-3; D ambiguous. The CDR3 is 14 residues long. Per the germline V gene, CDR1 is MGHRA and CDR2 is YSYEKL. The CDR3 region is CASTQLGSGNTIYF. In DNA form, the CDR3 reads TGCGCCAGCACCCAACTAGGGTCTGGAAACACCATATATTTT.

V usage is TRBV4-1 and J usage is TRBJ1-1; D remains unclear. The V end was cut by 1 base, the J end by 1 base, with 16 bases between. The CDR3 is 17 amino acids. Looked up from germline, CDR1 is MGHRA and CDR2 is YSYEKL. CDR3 protein: CASSQANLGRGNTEAFF. The DNA for the CDR3 is TGCGCCAGCAGCCAAGCCAATCTCGGTCGGGGGAACACTGAAGCTTTCTTT.

The CDR3 here is CASSYGTEKEAFF. For the CDR3, the DNA is TGTGCCAGCAGTTATGGGACAGAAAAAGAAGCTTTCTTT. The chain couples TRBV6-5 to TRBJ1-1, with 7 positions matching TRBD1. After removal of 3 bases from V and 8 bases from J, the junction contained 6 bases not matched to a gene. CDR3 length: 13 amino acids. The germline V gene has CDR1 MNHEY and CDR2 SVGAGI.

The rearrangement joins TRBV4-2 to TRBJ1-5, with TRBD1 matching 8 bases. The CDR3 is 15 amino acids. The germline V gene has CDR1 LGHNA and CDR2 YNFKEQ. V trimming: 0 bases; J trimming: 6 bases; junction bases outside the gene matches: 4. Written as DNA, the CDR3 is TGTGCCAGCAGCCAAGAGCACAGGGGGACTCAGCCCCAGCATTTT. It yields the protein CASSQEHRGTQPQHF.

The J gene is TRBJ2-2, the V gene TRBV7-8, with D possibly being TRBD2 (6 bases). Germline V gene sequence: CDR1 SGHVS, CDR2 FQNEAQ. Deletions cut 8 bases from V and 2 bases from J, with 12 bases between. CDR3 length: 14 residues. CDR3 DNA: TGTGCCAGCGGGACTTCTTTAAACACCGGGGAGCTGTTTTTT. Its protein product is CASGTSLNTGELFF.

The chain couples TRBV27 to TRBJ2-7; no definite D call. The V gene lost 5 bases and the J gene lost 0 bases, with 8 bases spanning the gap. Germline assignment: CDR1 MNHEY and CDR2 SMNVEV (reference sequence). The CDR3 has 13 amino acids. CDR3 nucleotides: TGTGCCAGCAGTAGCCGGATCTCCTACGAGCAGTACTTC. Translating it yields CASSSRISYEQYF.

This chain uses TRBV10-2 with TRBJ1-3; TRBD1 is a possible D gene (5 bases). CDR1 WSHSY and CDR2 SAAADI come from the germline V gene. There are 16 residues in the CDR3. Trimming took 8 bases from V and 0 from J, leaving 17 bases between them. Here the CDR3 DNA reads TGCGCCAGCGGTGGGGGGGGGTCTAGCTCTGGAAACACCATATATTTT. Translated, it gives CASGGGGSSSGNTIYF.